These T cell receptor beta chains were read from a single sample in a study of beta chain features in type 1 diabetes. The data were produced by immunoSEQ multiplex PCR, yet TCRdb's version contains in-frame clones alone and is incomplete. The sample lists 300,000 to 450,000 clones, about 19% occurring once. The specimen sequenced was naive CD4+ T cells from blood. All receptors come from a woman aged 18-29 years in good health. Each CDR3 is given with its conserved first and last residue. D genes are given only for firm matches. The size field is filled for only some rows; it gives once, few, many or a size class.

D gene	J gene	CDR3 length	clone size	V gene	CDR3 protein	CDR3 DNA
.	TRBJ1-1	14	few	TRBV4-3	CASSQVARDTEAFF	TGCGCCAGCAGCCAAGTGGCCAGGGACACTGAAGCTTTCTTT
.	TRBJ1-2	14	.	TRBV9	CASSVEAGNYGYTF	TGTGCCAGCAGCGTAGAAGCAGGGAACTATGGCTACACCTTC
.	TRBJ2-5	14	.	TRBV4-2	CASSHPDRQETQYF	TGTGCCAGCAGCCACCCCGACAGACAAGAGACCCAGTACTTC
.	TRBJ2-5	14	few	TRBV5-1	CASSTGQSQETQYF	TGCGCCAGCAGCACCGGACAGTCCCAAGAGACCCAGTACTTC
TRBD1	TRBJ1-1	14	.	TRBV30	CASTGVISNTEAFF	TGTGCCTCTACAGGGGTAATATCGAACACTGAAGCTTTCTTT
TRBD1	TRBJ2-7	14	few	TRBV7-2	CASSHPGQGYEQYF	TGTGCCAGCAGCCACCCGGGACAGGGTTACGAGCAGTACTTC
TRBD1	TRBJ1-1	13	few	TRBV19	CASKRTGGTEAFF	TGTGCCAGCAAAAGGACAGGGGGCACTGAAGCTTTCTTT
.	TRBJ2-4	14	.	TRBV5-6	CASSLGGAKNIQYF	TGTGCCAGCAGCTTAGGGGGAGCCAAAAACATTCAGTACTTC
TRBD1	TRBJ1-1	14	.	TRBV7-6	CASRSGQGAAEAFF	TGTGCCAGCAGATCCGGACAGGGGGCAGCTGAAGCTTTCTTT
TRBD1	TRBJ1-1	11	few	TRBV10-3	CAISRGQEAFF	TGTGCCATCAGTAGGGGACAGGAAGCTTTCTTT
TRBD2	TRBJ2-1	18	.	TRBV4-1	CASSQVRAGTPVGNEQFF	TGCGCCAGCAGCCAAGTACGAGCGGGGACCCCGGTTGGCAATGAGCAGTTCTTC
TRBD1	TRBJ2-7	14	.	TRBV18	CASSPPPGGYEQYF	TGTGCCAGCTCACCACCCCCAGGGGGTTACGAGCAGTACTTC
.	TRBJ2-1	13	few	TRBV7-2	CASSLDTNNEQFF	TGTGCCAGCAGCTTGGACACCAACAATGAACAGTTCTTC
TRBD2	TRBJ2-5	14	few	TRBV2	CASSERLAEETQYF	TGTGCCAGCAGTGAAAGGCTAGCGGAAGAGACCCAGTACTTC
TRBD1	TRBJ1-6	14	few	TRBV30	CARSGTGYNSPLHF	TGTGCCAGATCCGGGACAGGTTATAATTCACCCCTCCACTTT
.	TRBJ2-1	13	few	TRBV19	CASMRSGHNEQFF	TGTGCCAGTATGCGGAGCGGTCACAATGAGCAGTTCTTC
.	TRBJ2-3	17	.	TRBV4-3	CASSRELRSSGPDTQYF	TGCGCCAGCAGCCGAGAGCTAAGGAGTTCTGGTCCAGATACGCAGTATTTT
TRBD1	TRBJ1-1	13	few	TRBV7-2	CASSPYRGQKGFF	TGTGCCAGCAGCCCCTACAGGGGGCAAAAAGGTTTCTTT
TRBD2	TRBJ2-3	15	few	TRBV4-3	CASSQRLALGDTQYF	TGCGCCAGCAGCCAGAGACTAGCCCTCGGGGATACGCAGTATTTT
.	TRBJ2-2	16	few	TRBV5-6	CASSLVQGVNTGELFF	TGTGCCAGCAGCTTGGTCCAAGGGGTTAACACCGGGGAGCTGTTTTTT
.	TRBJ2-7	13	.	TRBV10-3	CAIARESSYEQYF	TGTGCCATCGCCAGGGAATCATCCTACGAGCAGTACTTC
TRBD2	TRBJ2-5	17	.	TRBV9	CASSVGRTSGGQETQYF	TGTGCCAGCAGCGTAGGAAGAACTAGCGGGGGGCAAGAGACCCAGTACTTC
.	TRBJ2-3	14	.	TRBV5-1	CASSPPRGGDTQYF	TGCGCCAGCAGCCCCCCGAGGGGGGGAGATACGCAGTATTTT
.	TRBJ2-5	14	few	TRBV30	CAWSSAAGQETQYF	TGTGCCTGGAGTTCGGCTGCGGGACAAGAGACCCAGTACTTC
TRBD2	TRBJ2-4	15	.	TRBV2	CASSASGTSGGHRYF	TGTGCCAGCAGTGCATCGGGGACTAGCGGGGGACATCGGTACTTC
TRBD2	TRBJ2-1	15	.	TRBV7-3	CASSTTTSGGNEQFF	TGTGCCAGCAGTACAACGACTAGCGGGGGAAATGAGCAGTTCTTC
.	TRBJ1-1	14	few	TRBV5-1	CASSLGQVSTEAFF	TGCGCCAGCAGCTTGGGACAAGTCTCCACTGAAGCTTTCTTT
TRBD2	TRBJ2-7	14	.	TRBV4-2	CASSQAAGGDEQYF	TGTGCCAGCAGCCAAGCAGCGGGAGGAGACGAGCAGTACTTC
.	TRBJ2-7	12	.	TRBV4-1	CASSQVGNEQYF	TGCGCCAGCAGCCAAGTCGGTAACGAGCAGTACTTC
.	TRBJ1-2	13	.	TRBV15	CATAPRQFDGYTF	TGTGCCACAGCCCCCCGTCAATTTGATGGCTACACCTTC
.	TRBJ1-1	14	.	TRBV19	CASTSYGENTEAFF	TGTGCCAGTACTTCTTACGGGGAGAACACTGAAGCTTTCTTT
.	TRBJ2-2	15	few	TRBV18	CASSPQSGNTGELFF	TGTGCCAGCTCACCACAATCAGGGAACACCGGGGAGCTGTTTTTT
.	TRBJ2-1	16	few	TRBV9	CASSVGLDVTYNEQFF	TGTGCCAGCAGCGTAGGACTAGATGTCACCTACAATGAGCAGTTCTTC
.	TRBJ1-1	13	.	TRBV2	CASSREGVTEAFF	TGTGCCAGCAGTAGGGAGGGAGTCACTGAAGCTTTCTTT
.	TRBJ2-2	12	few	TRBV9	CASSRGEGELFF	TGTGCCAGCAGCAGGGGTGAGGGGGAGCTGTTTTTT
.	TRBJ2-7	11	.	TRBV5-1	CASSPGLQQYF	TGCGCCAGCAGCCCCGGGTTACAGCAGTACTTC
TRBD2	TRBJ2-5	14	.	TRBV5-6	CASSSIGREETQYF	TGTGCCAGCAGCTCTATCGGGAGGGAAGAGACCCAGTACTTC
TRBD1	TRBJ2-5	15	.	TRBV7-3	CASAELGQPQETQYF	TGTGCCAGCGCGGAACTGGGACAGCCCCAAGAGACCCAGTACTTC
TRBD2	TRBJ2-2	15	.	TRBV5-1	CASSSSGSGTGELFF	TGCGCCAGCAGCTCTAGCGGGAGTGGCACCGGGGAGCTGTTTTTT
.	TRBJ2-1	14	.	TRBV25-1	CASSGGGGRNEQFF	TGTGCCAGCAGTGGAGGGGGAGGGAGAAATGAGCAGTTCTTC
.	TRBJ2-5	12	.	TRBV10-3	CASSQGQETQYF	TGTGCCTCGAGCCAGGGGCAAGAGACCCAGTACTTC
TRBD1	TRBJ1-4	16	.	TRBV2	CASRRQSGTGGEKLFF	TGTGCCAGCAGGCGTCAATCCGGGACAGGGGGCGAAAAACTGTTTTTT
.	TRBJ2-1	11	.	TRBV2	CASATYNEQFF	TGTGCCTCTGCTACCTACAATGAGCAGTTCTTC
.	TRBJ2-7	15	few	TRBV15	CATSRDSGTPYEQYF	TGTGCCACCAGCAGAGATTCCGGGACACCCTACGAGCAGTACTTC
TRBD1	TRBJ1-2	12	.	TRBV7-9	CASSTHGTVGTF	TGTGCCAGCAGCACACATGGGACAGTGGGCACCTTC
TRBD1	TRBJ1-2	12	.	TRBV29-1	CSVDGQAPGYTF	TGCAGCGTTGACGGACAGGCGCCTGGCTACACCTTC
.	TRBJ1-1	14	few	TRBV9	CASSVGRGNTEAFF	TGTGCCAGCAGCGTAGGTCGGGGGAACACTGAAGCTTTCTTT
.	TRBJ2-1	16	few	TRBV23-1	CASSQSEQGSYNEQFF	TGCGCCAGCAGTCAATCGGAACAGGGCTCCTACAATGAGCAGTTCTTC
.	TRBJ2-1	14	.	TRBV15	CATSRDLVVNEQFF	TGTGCCACCAGCAGAGATCTAGTCGTCAATGAGCAGTTCTTC